This entry features one T cell receptor beta chain sequence. What it recognizes is unknown. Looked up from germline, CDR1 is MNHEY and CDR2 is SVGAGI. The CDR3 runs to 15 residues. The V gene lost 6 bases and the J gene lost 2 bases, with 11 bases spanning the gap. This entry belongs to a study of T cell responses to AZD1222 COVID-19 vaccine. General study points: Spike regions recognized by vaccine-associated CD4 TCRs spanned the protein, led by 160-218 and 743-854.

Measured with immunoSEQ multiplex PCR; TCRdb has only the in-frame clones, and not every one. The sample lists some 150,000 clones, around 90% occurring once. The rearrangement uses TRBV6-5 and TRBJ1-6; D gene unclear. This receptor was taken from an adult in good health. The specimen was peripheral blood, collected on day 0 of AZD1222 vaccination. CDR3: CASSLPAAYNSPLHF. Here the CDR3 DNA reads TGTGCCAGCAGCCTCCCGGCAGCCTATAATTCACCCCTCCACTTT.